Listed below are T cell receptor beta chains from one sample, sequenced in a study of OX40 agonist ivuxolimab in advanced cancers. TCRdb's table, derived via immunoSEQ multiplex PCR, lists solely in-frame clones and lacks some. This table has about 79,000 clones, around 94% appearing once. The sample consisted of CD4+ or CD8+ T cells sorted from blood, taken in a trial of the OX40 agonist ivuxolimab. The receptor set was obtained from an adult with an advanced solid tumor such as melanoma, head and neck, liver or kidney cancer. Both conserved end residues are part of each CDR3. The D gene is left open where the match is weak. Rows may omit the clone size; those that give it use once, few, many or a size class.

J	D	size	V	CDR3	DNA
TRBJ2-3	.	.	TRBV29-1	CSVLDRETDTQYF	TGCAGCGTTTTGGACAGAGAAACAGATACGCAGTATTTT
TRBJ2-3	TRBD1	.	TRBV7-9	CASSPPAGGRPDTQYF	TGTGCCAGCAGTCCACCGGCAGGGGGACGGCCAGATACGCAGTATTTT
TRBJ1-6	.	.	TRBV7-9	CASSFVGGDSPLHF	TGTGCCAGCAGCTTCGTCGGAGGTGATTCACCCCTCCACTTT
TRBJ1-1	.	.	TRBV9	CASSVVRANMNTEAFF	TGTGCCAGCAGCGTAGTTCGGGCAAATATGAACACTGAAGCTTTCTTT
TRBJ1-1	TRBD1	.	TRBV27	CASRHTGEENTEAFF	TGTGCCAGCAGGCACACAGGGGAAGAGAACACTGAAGCTTTCTTT
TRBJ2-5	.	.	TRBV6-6	CASSYGVWRTQYF	TGTGCCAGCAGTTATGGGGTCTGGAGGACCCAGTACTTC
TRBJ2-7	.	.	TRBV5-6	CASSLGGYEQYF	TGTGCCAGCAGCTTGGGAGGCTACGAGCAGTACTTC
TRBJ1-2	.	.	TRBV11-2	CASSFYQGHYGYTF	TGTGCCAGCAGTTTTTATCAGGGGCACTATGGCTACACCTTC
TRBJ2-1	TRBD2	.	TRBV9	CASSLRTSGEQFF	TGTGCCAGCAGCCTGAGGACTAGCGGGGAGCAGTTCTTC
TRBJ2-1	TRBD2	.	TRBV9	CASSKSFTGRERYNEQFF	TGTGCCAGCAGCAAGTCCTTTACCGGGAGGGAACGTTACAATGAGCAGTTCTTC
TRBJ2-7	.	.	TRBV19	CASGGQLEQYF	TGTGCCAGCGGGGGACAACTCGAGCAGTACTTC
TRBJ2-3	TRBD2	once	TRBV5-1	CASSLAGTSGYTDTQYF	TGCGCCAGCAGCTTGGCCGGGACTAGCGGGTACACAGATACGCAGTATTTT
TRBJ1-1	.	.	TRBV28	CASSYGDTEAFF	TGTGCCAGCAGCTATGGGGACACTGAAGCTTTCTTT
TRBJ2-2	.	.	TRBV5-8	CATLLEGTNTGELFF	TGTGCCACCCTACTCGAAGGGACGAACACCGGGGAGCTGTTTTTT
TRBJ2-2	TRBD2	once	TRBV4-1	CASKAGGRWTGELFF	TGCGCCAGCAAAGCGGGGGGGCGTTGGACCGGGGAGCTGTTTTTT
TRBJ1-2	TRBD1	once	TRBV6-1	CASSDISGQVYGYTF	TGTGCCAGCAGTGACATATCGGGACAGGTCTATGGCTACACCTTC
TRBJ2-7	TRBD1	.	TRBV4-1	CASSLLLGTAYEQYF	TGCGCCAGCAGCCTTCTTCTCGGGACAGCCTACGAGCAGTACTTC
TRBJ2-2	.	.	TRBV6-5	CAASGGLTGELFF	TGTGCCGCCTCCGGCGGGCTCACCGGGGAGCTGTTTTTT
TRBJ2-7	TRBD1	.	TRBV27	CASSLLADRGVEQYF	TGTGCCAGCAGTTTATTAGCTGACAGGGGAGTCGAGCAGTACTTC
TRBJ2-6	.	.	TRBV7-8	CASSLRLGGANVLTF	TGTGCCAGCAGCTTACGCCTGGGAGGGGCCAACGTCCTGACTTTC
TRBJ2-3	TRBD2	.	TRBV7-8	CASSRAGAGDTQYF	TGTGCCAGCAGCCGTGCGGGAGCAGGAGATACGCAGTATTTT
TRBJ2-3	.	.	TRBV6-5	CASSYPGLPDTQYF	TGTGCCAGCAGTTATCCCGGCCTCCCAGATACGCAGTATTTT
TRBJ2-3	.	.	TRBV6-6	CASSYSKPGPDTQYF	TGTGCCAGCAGTTACTCGAAGCCGGGACCAGATACGCAGTATTTT
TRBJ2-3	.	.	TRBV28	CASTQHHLDSRADTQYF	TGTGCCAGCACCCAACATCACCTCGACAGTCGTGCAGATACGCAGTATTTT
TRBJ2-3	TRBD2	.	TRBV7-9	CASSPTISGSRFGADTQYF	TGTGCCAGCAGCCCAACCATTAGCGGGAGCCGCTTTGGGGCAGATACGCAGTATTTT
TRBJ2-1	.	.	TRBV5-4	CASSQTSPTYNEQFF	TGTGCCAGCAGCCAAACTAGCCCTACCTACAATGAGCAGTTCTTC
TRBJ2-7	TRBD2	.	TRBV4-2	CASSQDLVAGASGEQYF	TGTGCCAGCAGCCAAGATTTAGTGGCGGGAGCTTCTGGCGAGCAGTACTTC
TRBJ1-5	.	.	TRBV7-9	CASSPRGDTDVQPQHF	TGTGCCAGCAGCCCCCGAGGAGATACAGACGTTCAGCCCCAGCATTTT
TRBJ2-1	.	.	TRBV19	CATSGGTYNEQFF	TGTGCCACAAGCGGAGGTACCTACAATGAGCAGTTCTTC
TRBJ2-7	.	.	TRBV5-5	CASSSEGAGAYEQYF	TGTGCCAGCAGCTCGGAAGGGGCAGGGGCCTACGAGCAGTACTTC
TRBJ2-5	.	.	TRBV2	CASGGAIETQYF	TGTGCCAGCGGGGGGGCGATCGAGACCCAGTACTTC
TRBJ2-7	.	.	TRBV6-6	CASSSGAGPSYEQYF	TGTGCCAGCAGTTCCGGGGCAGGACCTTCCTACGAGCAGTACTTC
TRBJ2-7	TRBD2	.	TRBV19	CASSLGSGRNYEQYF	TGTGCCAGTAGTCTGGGGAGCGGGAGGAATTACGAGCAGTACTTC
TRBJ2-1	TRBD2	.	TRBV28	CASSTSLAGGHEYEQFF	TGTGCCAGCAGTACCTCGCTGGCGGGGGGGCATGAGTATGAGCAGTTCTTC
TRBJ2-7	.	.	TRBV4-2	CASSQAGVSYEQYF	TGTGCCAGCAGCCAAGCGGGAGTCTCCTACGAGCAGTACTTC
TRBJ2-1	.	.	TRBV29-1	CSVLIYNEQFF	TGCAGCGTTTTAATTTACAATGAGCAGTTCTTC